This T cell receptor (beta chain) was recorded in a study of T cells in Graves' hyperthyroidism and ophthalmopathy. Regarding the study as a whole: Most clonotypes that expanded in the thyroid above 0.001 also showed up in blood.

Germline V lookup: CDR1 SGHTA, CDR2 FQGNSA. With 4 bases removed from V and 6 bases from J, the gap between germline ends came to 22 bases. The CDR3 spans 17 residues. Using RNA transcripts as the source, TCR beta CDR3 regions were amplified. With the HTBI primer set, the TCR CDR3 went through a first round of RT-PCR. TCRdb processed the multiplex PCR reads anew with MiXCR; each CDR3 protein has one entry. Among over 450,000 distinct CDR3 sequences listed, around an eighth were seen once. Pregnant or lactating patients were excluded, as were those with uncontrolled infection or other autoimmune disease. As regards this clonotype: The antigen is unknown.

The TCR comes from a woman between 18 and 30 years old with Graves' hyperthyroidism. The chain combines TRBV7-2 with TRBJ2-4; no firm D call. Material for sequencing was blood. The CDR3 region has the DNA TGTGCCAGCAGCTCTCTCCGTCGTGAGTCAGGTCCAAACATTCAGTACTTC. Residues: CASSSLRRESGPNIQYF.